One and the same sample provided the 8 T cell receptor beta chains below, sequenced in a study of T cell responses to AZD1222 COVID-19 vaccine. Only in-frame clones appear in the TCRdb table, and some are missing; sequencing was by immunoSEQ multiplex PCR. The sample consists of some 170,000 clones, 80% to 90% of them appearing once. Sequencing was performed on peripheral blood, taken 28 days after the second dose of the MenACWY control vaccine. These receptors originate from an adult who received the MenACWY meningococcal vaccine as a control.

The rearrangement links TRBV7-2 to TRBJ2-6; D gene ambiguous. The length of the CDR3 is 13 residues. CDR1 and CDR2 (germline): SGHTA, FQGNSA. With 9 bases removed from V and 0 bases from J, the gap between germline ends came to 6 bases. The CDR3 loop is CARGSSGANVLTF. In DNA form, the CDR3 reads TGTGCCAGAGGAAGCTCTGGGGCCAACGTCCTGACTTTC.

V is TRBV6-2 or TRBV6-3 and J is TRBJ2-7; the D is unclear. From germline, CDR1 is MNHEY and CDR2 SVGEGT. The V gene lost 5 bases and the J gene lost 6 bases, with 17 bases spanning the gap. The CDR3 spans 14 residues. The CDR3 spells CASSPWSLSVEQYF. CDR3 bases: TGTGCCAGCAGTCCCTGGTCCCTCTCTGTCGAGCAGTACTTC.

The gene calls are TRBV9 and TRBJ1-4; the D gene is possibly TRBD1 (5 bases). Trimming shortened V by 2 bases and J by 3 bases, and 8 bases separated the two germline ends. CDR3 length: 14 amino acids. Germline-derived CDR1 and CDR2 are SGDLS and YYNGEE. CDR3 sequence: CASSVGRPNEKLFF. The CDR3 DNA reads TGTGCCAGCAGCGTGGGACGGCCTAATGAAAAACTGTTTTTT. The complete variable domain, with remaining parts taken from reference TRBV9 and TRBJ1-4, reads DSGVTQTPKHLITATGQRVTLRCSPRSGDLSVYWYQQSLDQGLQFLIQYYNGEERAKGNILERFSAQQFPDLHSELNLSSLELGDSALYFCASSVGRPNEKLFFGSGTQLSVL.

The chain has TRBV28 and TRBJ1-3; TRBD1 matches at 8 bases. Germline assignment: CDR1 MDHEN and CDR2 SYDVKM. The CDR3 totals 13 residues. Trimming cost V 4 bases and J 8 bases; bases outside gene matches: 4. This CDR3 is CASSSGQGHTIYF. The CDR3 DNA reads TGTGCCAGCAGTTCCGGACAGGGACACACCATATATTTT.

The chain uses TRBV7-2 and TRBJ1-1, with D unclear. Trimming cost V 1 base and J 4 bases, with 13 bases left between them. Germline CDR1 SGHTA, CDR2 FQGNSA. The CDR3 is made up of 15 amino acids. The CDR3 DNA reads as TGTGCCAGCAGCTTAGTTGCGGAGATGGGCACTGAAGCTTTCTTT. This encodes CASSLVAEMGTEAFF.

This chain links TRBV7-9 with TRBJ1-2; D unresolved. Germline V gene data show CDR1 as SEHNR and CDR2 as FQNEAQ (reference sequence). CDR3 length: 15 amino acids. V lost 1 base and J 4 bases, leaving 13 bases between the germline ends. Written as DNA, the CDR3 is TGTGCCAGCAGCTTAGTAGGCGGCAGGAGCTATGGCTACACCTTC. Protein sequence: CASSLVGGRSYGYTF.

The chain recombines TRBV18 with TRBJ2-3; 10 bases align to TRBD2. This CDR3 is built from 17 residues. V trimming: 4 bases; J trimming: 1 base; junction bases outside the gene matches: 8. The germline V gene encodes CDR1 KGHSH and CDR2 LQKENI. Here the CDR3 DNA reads TGTGCCAGCTCACTCCCGGGACTAGCGAGGGGCACAGATACGCAGTATTTT. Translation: CASSLPGLARGTDTQYF.

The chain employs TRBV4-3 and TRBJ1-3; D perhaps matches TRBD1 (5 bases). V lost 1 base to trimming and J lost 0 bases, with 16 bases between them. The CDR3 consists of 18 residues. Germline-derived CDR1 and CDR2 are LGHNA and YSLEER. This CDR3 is CASSQGVLGGASGNTIYF. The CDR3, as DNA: TGCGCCAGCAGCCAAGGGGTCCTGGGAGGGGCCTCTGGAAACACCATATATTTT.